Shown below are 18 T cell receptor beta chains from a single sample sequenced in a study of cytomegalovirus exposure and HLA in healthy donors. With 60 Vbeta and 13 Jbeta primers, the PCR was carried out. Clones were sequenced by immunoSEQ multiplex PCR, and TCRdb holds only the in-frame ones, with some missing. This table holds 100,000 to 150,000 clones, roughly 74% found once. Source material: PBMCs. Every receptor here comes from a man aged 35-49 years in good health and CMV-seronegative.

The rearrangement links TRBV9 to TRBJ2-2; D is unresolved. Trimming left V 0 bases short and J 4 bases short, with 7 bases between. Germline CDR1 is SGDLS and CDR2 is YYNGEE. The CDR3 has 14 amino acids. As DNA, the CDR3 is TGTGCCAGCAGCGTAGACTATATCACCGGGGAGCTGTTTTTT. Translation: CASSVDYITGELFF.

The CDR3 here is CASSRTSGGPSYNEQFF. The CDR3 nucleotides are TGTGCCAGCAGCAGGACTAGCGGGGGGCCCTCCTACAATGAGCAGTTCTTC. The chain carries TRBV7-2 and TRBJ2-1, with 14 bases that match TRBD2. This CDR3 comprises 17 residues. The V gene end was trimmed by 5 bases and the J gene end by 0 bases; junction bases not matched to a gene: 3. Germline CDR1 is SGHTA and CDR2 is FQGNSA.

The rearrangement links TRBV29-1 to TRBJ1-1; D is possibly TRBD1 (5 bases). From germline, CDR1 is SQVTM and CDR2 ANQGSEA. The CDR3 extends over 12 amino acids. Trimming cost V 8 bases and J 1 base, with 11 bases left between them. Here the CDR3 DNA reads TGCAGCTCTGGGGCAGGGAACACTGAAGCTTTCTTT. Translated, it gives CSSGAGNTEAFF.

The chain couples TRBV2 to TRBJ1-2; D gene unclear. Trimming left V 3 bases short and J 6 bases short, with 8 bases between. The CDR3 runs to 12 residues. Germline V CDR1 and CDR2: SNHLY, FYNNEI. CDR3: CASSDPRHGYTF. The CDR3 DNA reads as TGTGCCAGCAGTGACCCCAGGCATGGCTACACCTTC.

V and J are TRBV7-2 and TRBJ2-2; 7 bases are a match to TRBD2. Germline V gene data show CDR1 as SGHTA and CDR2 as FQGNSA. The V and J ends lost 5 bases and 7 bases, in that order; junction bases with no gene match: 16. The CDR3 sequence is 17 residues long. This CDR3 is CASSPSRRGEFGGELFF. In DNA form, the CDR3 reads TGTGCCAGCAGCCCCAGTAGACGGGGGGAATTTGGCGGGGAGCTGTTTTTT.

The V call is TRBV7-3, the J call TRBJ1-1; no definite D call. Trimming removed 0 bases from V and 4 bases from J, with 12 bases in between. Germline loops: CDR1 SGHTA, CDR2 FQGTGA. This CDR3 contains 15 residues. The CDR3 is CASSLTPLGSTEAFF. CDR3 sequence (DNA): TGTGCCAGCAGCTTAACCCCCCTTGGGAGCACTGAAGCTTTCTTT.

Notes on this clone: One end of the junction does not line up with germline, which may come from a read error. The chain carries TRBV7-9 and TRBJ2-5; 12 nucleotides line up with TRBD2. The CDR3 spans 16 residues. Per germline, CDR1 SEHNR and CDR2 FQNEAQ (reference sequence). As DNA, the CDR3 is TGTTCCAGCAGCTTAGGACTAGCGGGGCTCCAAGAGACCCAGTACTTC. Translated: CSSSLGLAGLQETQYF.

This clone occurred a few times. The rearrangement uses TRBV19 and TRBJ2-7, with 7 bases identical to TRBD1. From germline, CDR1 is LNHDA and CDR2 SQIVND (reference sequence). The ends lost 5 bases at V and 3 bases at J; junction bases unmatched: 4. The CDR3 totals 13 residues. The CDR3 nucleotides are TGTGCCAGTAGTCAGACAGGGTTCTACGAGCAGTACTTC. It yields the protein CASSQTGFYEQYF. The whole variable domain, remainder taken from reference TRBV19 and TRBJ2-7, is DGGITQSPKYLFRKEGQNVTLSCEQNLNHDAMYWYRQDPGQGLRLIYYSQIVNDFQKGDIAEGYSVSREKKESFPLTVTSAQKNPTAFYLCASSQTGFYEQYFGPGTRLTVT.

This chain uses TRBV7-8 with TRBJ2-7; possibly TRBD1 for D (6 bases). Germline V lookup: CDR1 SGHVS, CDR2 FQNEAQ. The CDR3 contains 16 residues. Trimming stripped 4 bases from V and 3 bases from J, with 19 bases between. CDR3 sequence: CASSSPHGQRFYEQYF. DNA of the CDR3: TGTGCCAGCAGCTCTCCGCATGGACAGCGATTCTACGAGCAGTACTTC.

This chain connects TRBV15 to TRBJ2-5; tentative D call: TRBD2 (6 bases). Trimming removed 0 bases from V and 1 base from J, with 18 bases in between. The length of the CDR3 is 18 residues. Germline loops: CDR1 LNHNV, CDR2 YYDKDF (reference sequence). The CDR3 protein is CATSRDDWAGNRQETQYF. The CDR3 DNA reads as TGTGCCACCAGCAGAGATGACTGGGCGGGGAACCGCCAAGAGACCCAGTACTTC.

The CDR3 sequence is CASRAGGNTEAFF. The CDR3, as DNA: TGTGCCAGCAGAGCAGGGGGGAACACTGAAGCTTTCTTT. V and J are TRBV9 and TRBJ1-1; 7 positions match TRBD1. CDR3 length: 13 amino acids. Germline V gene data show CDR1 as SGDLS and CDR2 as YYNGEE. V shed 5 bases and J 1 base; nucleotides not matched to a gene: 2.

Here the CDR3 DNA reads TGTGCCAGCAGTTTATTACAGGGAGCCTACGAGCAGTACTTC. As protein: CASSLLQGAYEQYF. V gene TRBV27 combines with J gene TRBJ2-7; possible D gene TRBD1, 6 bases. Looked up from germline, CDR1 is MNHEY and CDR2 is SMNVEV (reference sequence). The CDR3 extends over 14 amino acids. The germline V and J ends were trimmed by 1 base and 2 bases, with 9 bases remaining between them.

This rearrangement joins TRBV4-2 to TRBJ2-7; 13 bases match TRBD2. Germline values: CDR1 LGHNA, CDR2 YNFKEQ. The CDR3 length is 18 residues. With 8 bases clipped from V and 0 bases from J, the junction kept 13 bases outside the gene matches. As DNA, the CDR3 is TGTGCCAGCGCCCGGAGGACTAGCGGGGGTTTTAGCTCCTACGAGCAGTACTTC. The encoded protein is CASARRTSGGFSSYEQYF.

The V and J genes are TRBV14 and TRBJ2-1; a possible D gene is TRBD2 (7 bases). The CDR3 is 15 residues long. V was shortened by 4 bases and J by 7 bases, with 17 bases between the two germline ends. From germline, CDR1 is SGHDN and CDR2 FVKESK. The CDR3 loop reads CASSPSSGGRNEQFF. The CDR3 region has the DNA TGTGCCAGCAGCCCCTCATCCGGGGGGCGGAATGAGCAGTTCTTC.

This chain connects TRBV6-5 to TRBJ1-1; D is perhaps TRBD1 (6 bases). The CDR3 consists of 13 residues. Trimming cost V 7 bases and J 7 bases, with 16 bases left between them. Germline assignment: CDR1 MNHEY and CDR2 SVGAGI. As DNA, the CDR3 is TGTGCCAGCAAGGGACAAGGGGACATTGAAGCTTTCTTT. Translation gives CASKGQGDIEAFF.

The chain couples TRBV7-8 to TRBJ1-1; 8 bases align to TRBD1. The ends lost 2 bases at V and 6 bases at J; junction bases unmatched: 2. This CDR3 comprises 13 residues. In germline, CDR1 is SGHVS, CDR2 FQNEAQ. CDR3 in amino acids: CASSLQGAAEAFF. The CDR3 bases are TGTGCCAGCAGCTTACAGGGGGCGGCTGAAGCTTTCTTT.

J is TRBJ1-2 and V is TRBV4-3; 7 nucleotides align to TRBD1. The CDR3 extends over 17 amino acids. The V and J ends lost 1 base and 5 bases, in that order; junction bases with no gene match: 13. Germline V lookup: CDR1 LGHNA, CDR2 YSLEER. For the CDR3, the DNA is TGCGCCAGCAGCCAAGTGACAGGGCATGGACTTACTTATGGCTACACCTTC. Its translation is CASSQVTGHGLTYGYTF.

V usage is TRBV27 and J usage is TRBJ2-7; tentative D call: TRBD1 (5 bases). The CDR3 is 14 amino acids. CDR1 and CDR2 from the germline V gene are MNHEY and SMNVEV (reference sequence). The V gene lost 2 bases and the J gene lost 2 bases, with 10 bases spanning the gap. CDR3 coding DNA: TGTGCCAGCAGTTTAACAGGAGCCACCTACGAGCAGTACTTC. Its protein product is CASSLTGATYEQYF.